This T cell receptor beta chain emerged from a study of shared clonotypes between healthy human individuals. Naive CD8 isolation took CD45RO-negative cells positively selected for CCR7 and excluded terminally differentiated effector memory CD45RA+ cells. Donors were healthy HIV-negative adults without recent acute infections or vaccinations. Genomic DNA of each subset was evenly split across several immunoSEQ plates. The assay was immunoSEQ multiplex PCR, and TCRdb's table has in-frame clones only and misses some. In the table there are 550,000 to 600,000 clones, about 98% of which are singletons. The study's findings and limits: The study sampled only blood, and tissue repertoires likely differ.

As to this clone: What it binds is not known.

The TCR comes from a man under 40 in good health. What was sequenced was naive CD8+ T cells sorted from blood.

The CDR3 DNA sequence: TGTGCCAGCAGCTTCATACTAGCGGACAATGAGCAGTTCTTC. Its translation is CASSFILADNEQFF. V is TRBV7-9 and J is TRBJ2-1; the match to TRBD2 covers 8 bases. The CDR3 consists of 14 residues. V lost 3 bases and J lost 5; bases outside the gene matches: 3. Germline CDR1 reads SEHNR; CDR2 reads FQNEAQ (reference sequence). Using reference TRBV7-9 and TRBJ2-1 for the parts outside the CDR3, the full variable domain is DTGVSQNPRHKITKRGQNVTFRCDPISEHNRLYWYRQTLGQGPEFLTYFQNEAQLEKSRLLSDRFSAERPKGSFSTLEIQRTEQGDSAMYLCASSFILADNEQFFGPGTRLTVL.